This TCR beta chain came from a study of T cells of healthy individuals. This clonotype came up many times. There are 15 residues in the CDR3. J was trimmed by 5 bases and V by 2 bases; bases with no gene match: 5. Germline loops: CDR1 SGHNT, CDR2 YYREEE (reference sequence). A single record per CDR3 protein comes from TCRdb applying MiXCR to the 5' RACE reads. The sample records about 53,000 distinct CDR3 sequences, roughly 15% being singletons. The TCR originated in a human donor in good health. The chain has TRBV5-4 and TRBJ2-5; 11 bases line up with TRBD2. The CDR3 sequence is CASSFLAGGGETQYF. The CDR3 DNA is TGTGCCAGCAGCTTCCTAGCGGGAGGAGGGGAGACCCAGTACTTC.